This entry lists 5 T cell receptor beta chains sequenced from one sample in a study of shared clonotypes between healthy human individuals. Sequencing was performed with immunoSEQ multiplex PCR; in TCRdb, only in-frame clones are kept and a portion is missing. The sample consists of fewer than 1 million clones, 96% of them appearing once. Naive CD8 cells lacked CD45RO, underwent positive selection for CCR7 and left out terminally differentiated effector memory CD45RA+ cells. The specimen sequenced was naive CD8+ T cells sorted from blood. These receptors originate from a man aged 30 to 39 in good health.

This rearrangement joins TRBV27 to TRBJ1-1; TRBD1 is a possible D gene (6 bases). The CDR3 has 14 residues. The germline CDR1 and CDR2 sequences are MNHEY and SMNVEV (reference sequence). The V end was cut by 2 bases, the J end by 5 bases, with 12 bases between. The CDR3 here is CASSLDRMDTEAFF. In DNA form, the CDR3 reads TGTGCCAGCAGTTTAGACAGGATGGATACTGAAGCTTTCTTT.

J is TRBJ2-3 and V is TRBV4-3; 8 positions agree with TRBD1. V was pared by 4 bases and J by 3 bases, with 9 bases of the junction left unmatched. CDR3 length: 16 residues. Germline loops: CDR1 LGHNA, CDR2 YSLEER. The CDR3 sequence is CASSPVGQGGTDTQYF. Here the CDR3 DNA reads TGCGCCAGCAGCCCCGTCGGACAGGGCGGGACAGATACGCAGTATTTT.

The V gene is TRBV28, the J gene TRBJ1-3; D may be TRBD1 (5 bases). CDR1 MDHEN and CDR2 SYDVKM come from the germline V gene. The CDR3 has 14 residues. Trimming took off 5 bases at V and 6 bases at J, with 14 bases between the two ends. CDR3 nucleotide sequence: TGTGCCAGCAGTCCTGACAGCGGAGCAAACACCATATATTTT. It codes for CASSPDSGANTIYF.

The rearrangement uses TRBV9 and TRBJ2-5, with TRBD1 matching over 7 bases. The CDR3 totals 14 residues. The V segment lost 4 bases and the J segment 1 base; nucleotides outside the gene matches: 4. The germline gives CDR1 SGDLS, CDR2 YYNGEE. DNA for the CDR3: TGTGCCAGCAGCACGGACAGGACCCAAGAGACCCAGTACTTC. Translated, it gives CASSTDRTQETQYF.

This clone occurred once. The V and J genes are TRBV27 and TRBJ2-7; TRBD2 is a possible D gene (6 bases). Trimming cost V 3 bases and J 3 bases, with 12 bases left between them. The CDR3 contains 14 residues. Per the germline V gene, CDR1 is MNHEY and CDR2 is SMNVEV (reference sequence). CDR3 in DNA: TGTGCCAGCAGTTTTGGGCTAGCGAGCTACGAGCAGTACTTC. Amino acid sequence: CASSFGLASYEQYF.